This T cell receptor beta chain stems from a study of blood T cell repertoires in COVID-19 (dated by TCRdb to 2020 to 2022). Study-wide context: Collaborator samples came from the United States, Italy and Spain and covered acute and convalescent phases of COVID-19. Where available, HLA class I and class II types were taken from metadata supplied by the sample provider and were not determined by assay-based typing. The samples were drawn from the first 160 participants of the ongoing ImmuneRACE study and from 950 to 1,500 subjects provided by 6 global collaborators. The dataset comprised deeply sampled blood TCRbeta repertoires from subjects exposed to, actively infected with, or recovered from COVID-19. The material from the prospective study consisted of cDNA or gDNA derived from T cells, B-cell-depleted T cells, or PBMCs. The repertoires were made available in a free public database intended to serve as a resource for research on the immune response to SARS-CoV-2. The sample metadata nearly always contained a de-identified subject ID, COVID-19 status, age in years and sex.

Participants in the prospective study were enrolled through a virtual design, were aged 18 to 89 years, and lived in roughly 25 United States geographic areas. To assign participants to cohorts, the prospective study relied on clinical history that participants themselves reported in a screening survey and a study questionnaire. In the prospective study, mobile phlebotomists collected whole blood, serum and a nasopharyngeal or oropharyngeal swab from each participant. Over an approximately two-month period, participants in the prospective study had the option of providing additional blood draws and questionnaires. Before DNA extraction, prospective study blood samples were shipped either frozen or at room temperature. TCRbeta CDR3 regions were amplified from genomic DNA using the immunoSEQ Assay, a bias-controlled multiplex PCR. The original methods were these. Within the assay, amplification of reference gene primers was used to estimate how many nucleated cells each sample contained. To quantify the absolute abundance of each unique TCRbeta CDR3 rearrangement, sequence reads were collapsed and filtered. Productive Simpson clonality was computed per sample as the square root of Simpson's diversity index over productive rearrangements. The table comes from immuneACCESS by way of TCRdb, which keeps in-frame sequences with V and J called. Part of the clones is missing from these tables; in studies checked, under half for an unresolved V gene and the rest for unknown reasons. V and J calls and clone size are as listed in that table; D and trimming were resolved from the DNA. The sample includes about 220,000 clones, with about nine tenths observed a single time. The ten largest clones represent under 4% of the sample.

Concerning this clone: Which antigen it targets is not known. The record has no base qualities; no much larger clone is one base away.

What the authors observed across the whole study: How much clinical and demographic metadata was included differed by source and by participant, and the metadata was provided uncurated.

Sequencing was performed on PBMCs or T cells enriched from blood (not recorded which). This receptor was taken from a woman in her forties with acute COVID-19.

The CDR3 amino acid sequence is: CASSPRATAGVGYTF. The nucleotides read TGTGCCAGCAGCCCGCGGGCCACCGCCGGGGTTGGCTACACCTTC. The sequence joins TRBV7-2 to TRBJ1-2; no D segment can be confidently identified. Its CDR3 holds 15 amino acids, cysteine through phenylalanine. The read is trimmed to its CDR3 DNA, 45 bases read in frame from base 1. Relative to germline, V is 5 bases shorter and J is 7 bases shorter, with 20 bases between their ends. CDR1 and CDR2 are read off the germline V gene as SGHTA and FQGNSA.